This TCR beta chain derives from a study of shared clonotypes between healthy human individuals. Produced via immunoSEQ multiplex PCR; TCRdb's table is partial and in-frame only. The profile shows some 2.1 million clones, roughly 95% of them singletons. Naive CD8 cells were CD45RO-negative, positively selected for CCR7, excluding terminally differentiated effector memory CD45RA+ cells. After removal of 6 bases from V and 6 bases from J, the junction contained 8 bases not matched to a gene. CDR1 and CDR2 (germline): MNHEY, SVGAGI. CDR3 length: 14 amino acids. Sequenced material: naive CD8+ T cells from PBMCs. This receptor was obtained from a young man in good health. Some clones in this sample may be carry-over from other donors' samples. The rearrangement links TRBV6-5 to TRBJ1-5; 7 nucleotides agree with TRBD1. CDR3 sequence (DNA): TGTGCCAGCAGCCTCAGACAGGGAAGTCAGCCCCAGCATTTT. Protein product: CASSLRQGSQPQHF.